The 25 T cell receptor beta chains below come from one sample, sequenced in a study of cytomegalovirus exposure and HLA in healthy donors. Amplification used 60 Vbeta primers and 13 Jbeta primers. Only in-frame clones appear in the TCRdb table, and some are missing; sequencing was by immunoSEQ multiplex PCR. The sample yields some 130,000 clones, approximately 71% seen once. The sample taken for sequencing was PBMCs. These receptors came from a man in his thirties or forties in good health and CMV-seronegative.

The chain links TRBV4-1 to TRBJ2-3; possible D gene TRBD2, 6 bases. Between the trimmed V and J ends, which lost 0 bases and 2 bases, there was a span of 12 bases. CDR3 length: 16 amino acids. Germline V gene sequence: CDR1 MGHRA, CDR2 YSYEKL. CDR3 in DNA: TGCGCCAGCAGCCAAGAACGCGGGATGGACACAGATACGCAGTATTTT. Residues: CASSQERGMDTDTQYF.

The chain combines TRBV5-1 with TRBJ1-1; D is ambiguous. The CDR3 is 13 residues long. Germline CDR1 and CDR2: SGHRS and YFSETQ. The V and J ends lost 4 bases and 1 base respectively, with 8 bases between them. The DNA of the CDR3 is TGCGCCAGCAGCACTAACAAGAACACTGAAGCTTTCTTT. Translated, it gives CASSTNKNTEAFF.

The chain links TRBV29-1 to TRBJ2-1; 7 bases align to TRBD2. Germline CDR1 SQVTM, CDR2 ANQGSEA. The CDR3 is made up of 16 amino acids. V lost 2 bases and J lost 2; bases outside the gene matches: 9. CDR3 protein: CSVEPGLTRTYNEQFF. The CDR3 region has the DNA TGCAGCGTTGAACCGGGACTAACGCGAACCTACAATGAGCAGTTCTTC.

This chain connects TRBV27 to TRBJ2-7; 8 bases agree with TRBD2. The CDR3 length is 14 residues. Unmatched junction bases numbered 3, after V lost 3 bases and J lost 2 bases. In germline, CDR1 is MNHEY, CDR2 SMNVEV (reference sequence). As DNA, the CDR3 is TGTGCCAGCAGTTTTACTAGCGGACCCTACGAGCAGTACTTC. It codes for CASSFTSGPYEQYF.

This chain connects TRBV27 to TRBJ2-5; a weak D match, TRBD1 (6 bases). The CDR3 contains 14 residues. The germline V and J ends were trimmed by 6 bases and 4 bases, with 15 bases remaining between them. Germline V gene data show CDR1 as MNHEY and CDR2 as SMNVEV (reference sequence). The CDR3 DNA is TGTGCCAGCAGCCGCAGGGGTGAGCGAGAGACCCAGTACTTC. This sequence encodes CASSRRGERETQYF.

The chain has TRBV18 and TRBJ2-6; 9 nucleotides match TRBD2. V lost 2 bases to trimming and J lost 3 bases; unmatched junction nucleotides: 8. Per germline, CDR1 KGHSH and CDR2 LQKENI. CDR3 size: 18 residues. The CDR3 nucleotides read TGTGCCAGCTCACCAAATGTAGCGGGAGAGAATGGGGCCAACGTCCTGACTTTC. This sequence encodes CASSPNVAGENGANVLTF.

This rearrangement joins TRBV5-1 to TRBJ2-1; 9 bases align to TRBD2. The V gene's germline CDR1 is SGHRS and CDR2 YFSETQ. This CDR3 has 17 residues. Trimming removed 5 bases from V and 0 bases from J; junction bases left unmatched: 9. The CDR3 is CASRGSGSDSSYNEQFF. DNA of the CDR3: TGCGCCAGCAGAGGTAGCGGGAGCGACAGCTCCTACAATGAGCAGTTCTTC. The whole variable domain, filled in from reference TRBV5-1 and TRBJ2-1, reads KAGVTQTPRYLIKTRGQQVTLSCSPISGHRSVSWYQQTPGQGLQFLFEYFSETQRNKGNFPGRFSGRQFSNSRSEMNVSTLELGDSALYLCASRGSGSDSSYNEQFFGPGTRLTVL.

The chain recombines TRBV27 with TRBJ1-4, with no clear D. The germline CDR1 and CDR2 sequences are MNHEY and SMNVEV (reference sequence). Deletions cut 6 bases from V and 3 bases from J, with 11 bases between. The CDR3 has 14 residues. This chain's CDR3 is CASRALEANEKLFF. CDR3 bases: TGTGCCAGCAGGGCCCTTGAGGCTAATGAAAAACTGTTTTTT.

This clone occurred once. The junction departs from germline at one end; a sequencing error may be responsible. J is TRBJ2-1 and V is TRBV7-7; TRBD2 matches 8 bases. Germline V CDR1 and CDR2: SSHAT, FNYEAQ (reference sequence). The CDR3 has 15 residues. The CDR3 DNA is TGTGCTAGCAGCCGTGGAGTAGCGGGAAACAATGAGCAGTTCTTC. It yields the protein CASSRGVAGNNEQFF. The full variable domain, in which reference TRBV7-7 and TRBJ2-1 provide the parts outside the CDR3, is GAGVSQSPRYKVTKRGQDVTLRCDPISSHATLYWYQQALGQGPEFLTYFNYEAQPDKSGLPSDRFSAERPEGSISTLTIQRTEQRDSAMYRCASSRGVAGNNEQFFGPGTRLTVL.

The chain recombines TRBV18 with TRBJ2-7; 7 bases fit TRBD1. V shed 5 bases and J 6 bases; nucleotides not matched to a gene: 7. CDR3 length equals 13 residues. Germline V gives CDR1 KGHSH, CDR2 LQKENI. CDR3 DNA sequence: TGTGCCAGCTCAACCGGGGCAGGGGGCGAGCAGTACTTC. Translation gives CASSTGAGGEQYF.

This chain joins TRBV2 and TRBJ2-1; 14 positions agree with TRBD2. Trimming took 11 bases from V and 4 from J; bases not matched to a gene: 4. Germline lookup yields CDR1 SNHLY and CDR2 FYNNEI. This CDR3 is 14 amino acids long. The CDR3 DNA reads TGTGCCGTAGGGACTAGCGGGAGATACAATGAGCAGTTCTTC. This codes for CAVGTSGRYNEQFF.

The CDR3 loop is CASSLAQIVAPSYNEQFF. The CDR3 DNA follows: TGTGCCAGCAGCTTAGCGCAAATCGTAGCCCCCTCCTACAATGAGCAGTTCTTC. The chain combines TRBV7-9 with TRBJ2-1; D is ambiguous. The CDR3 is 18 amino acids. The V gene's germline CDR1 is SEHNR and CDR2 FQNEAQ (reference sequence). V was clipped by 0 bases and J by 0 bases, with 15 bases between them. Complete variable domain (other parts from reference TRBV7-9 and TRBJ2-1): DTGVSQNPRHKITKRGQNVTFRCDPISEHNRLYWYRQTLGQGPEFLTYFQNEAQLEKSRLLSDRFSAERPKGSFSTLEIQRTEQGDSAMYLCASSLAQIVAPSYNEQFFGPGTRLTVL.

The rearrangement joins TRBV19 to TRBJ2-1; D is unclear. With 3 bases removed from V and 2 bases from J, the gap between germline ends came to 5 bases. CDR1 and CDR2 (germline): LNHDA, SQIVND (reference sequence). The CDR3 is 13 amino acids. The CDR3 here is CASSIFAYNEQFF. The CDR3 DNA is TGTGCCAGTAGTATTTTCGCCTACAATGAGCAGTTCTTC. Supplemented by reference TRBV19 and TRBJ2-1, the full variable domain reads DGGITQSPKYLFRKEGQNVTLSCEQNLNHDAMYWYRQDPGQGLRLIYYSQIVNDFQKGDIAEGYSVSREKKESFPLTVTSAQKNPTAFYLCASSIFAYNEQFFGPGTRLTVL.

V and J are TRBV18 and TRBJ2-2, with D possibly matching TRBD2 (6 bases). CDR1 KGHSH and CDR2 LQKENI come from the germline V gene. The V gene lost 1 base and the J gene lost 3 bases, with 9 bases spanning the gap. The CDR3 has 15 amino acids. CDR3 nucleotides: TGTGCCAGCTCACCACTTCGCGGGGACACCGGGGAGCTGTTTTTT. Translated: CASSPLRGDTGELFF. Complete variable domain (other parts from reference TRBV18 and TRBJ2-2): NAGVMQNPRHLVRRRGQEARLRCSPMKGHSHVYWYRQLPEEGLKFMVYLQKENIIDESGMPKERFSAEFPKEGPSILRIQQVVRGDSAAYFCASSPLRGDTGELFFGEGSRLTVL.

The rearrangement joins TRBV6-1 to TRBJ2-3; 9 bases fit TRBD2. In germline, CDR1 is MNHNS, CDR2 SASEGT. V gave up 8 bases and J gave up 0 bases; unmatched junction bases: 3. This CDR3 region has 14 residues. Here the CDR3 reads CASGTSGSTDTQYF. In nucleotides, the CDR3 is TGTGCCAGCGGCACTAGCGGGAGCACAGATACGCAGTATTTT.

This chain uses TRBV15 with TRBJ2-7; 8 bases align to TRBD2. The CDR3 totals 14 residues. V gave up 5 bases and J gave up 2 bases; unmatched junction bases: 5. The germline CDR1 and CDR2 sequences are LNHNV and YYDKDF (reference sequence). The CDR3 bases are TGTGCCACCAGCTTCGAGCGGGAGCCCTACGAGCAGTACTTC. Translating gives CATSFEREPYEQYF.

The chain recombines TRBV27 with TRBJ2-3, with D possibly matching TRBD2 (6 bases). V gave up 8 bases and J gave up 4 bases, with 25 bases separating them. This CDR3 has 17 residues. The germline V gene encodes CDR1 MNHEY and CDR2 SMNVEV (reference sequence). In nucleotides, the CDR3 is TGTGCCAGCCCAATACCCCCCGGTGGCGGGACGGCAGATACGCAGTATTTT. This gives the protein CASPIPPGGGTADTQYF.

This clone was seen a single time. J is TRBJ2-3 and V is TRBV29-1, with 7 bases that match TRBD1. This CDR3 is 12 amino acids long. Germline V CDR1 and CDR2: SQVTM, ANQGSEA. The J segment lost 3 bases and the V segment lost 7 bases, leaving 4 bases of the junction unmatched. The CDR3 spells CSGNRGTDTQYF. The CDR3 DNA sequence: TGCAGCGGAAACAGGGGTACAGATACGCAGTATTTT.

The chain couples TRBV28 to TRBJ1-1; weak D call: TRBD1 (5 bases). In germline, CDR1 is MDHEN, CDR2 SYDVKM. Trimming left V 2 bases short and J 4 bases short, with 14 bases between. This CDR3 is 15 amino acids long. The CDR3 loop is CASSLRGGRTTEAFF. In nucleotides, the CDR3 is TGTGCCAGCAGTTTACGCGGGGGACGGACCACTGAAGCTTTCTTT.

The rearrangement joins TRBV29-1 to TRBJ2-5, with TRBD2 matching over 9 bases. CDR3 length equals 14 residues. Trimming at V came to 5 bases and at J to 2 bases, leaving 6 bases not matched to a gene. Germline CDR1 SQVTM, CDR2 ANQGSEA. The CDR3 DNA is TGCAGCGTTCGGCCTAGCGGGGAACAAGAGACCCAGTACTTC. It codes for CSVRPSGEQETQYF.

The V call is TRBV6-5, the J call TRBJ1-4; 7 nucleotides match TRBD1. The CDR3 loop spans 16 amino acids. Germline V CDR1 and CDR2: MNHEY, SVGAGI. V shed 0 bases and J 6 bases; nucleotides not matched to a gene: 7. CDR3 in amino acids: CASSYSDRTIDEKLFF. DNA for the CDR3: TGTGCCAGCAGTTACTCGGACAGGACTATAGATGAAAAACTGTTTTTT.

This clone came up once. This chain joins TRBV2 and TRBJ2-5, with 8 bases aligning to TRBD1. CDR3 length equals 17 residues. With 0 bases clipped from V and 3 bases from J, the junction kept 9 bases outside the gene matches. Germline V gene data show CDR1 as SNHLY and CDR2 as FYNNEI. The CDR3 protein is CASSEALLLGQEETQYF. In DNA, the CDR3 is TGTGCCAGCAGTGAAGCGCTTCTTTTGGGACAGGAAGAGACCCAGTACTTC.

The chain carries TRBV4-2 and TRBJ2-1; a weak D match, TRBD2 (5 bases). Germline CDR1 is LGHNA and CDR2 is YNFKEQ. The CDR3 extends over 13 amino acids. V dropped 0 bases and J dropped 10 bases, with 10 bases sitting between them. The CDR3 coding sequence is TGTGCCAGCAGCCAAGATGCGGGCGCGGAGCAGTTCTTC. Protein: CASSQDAGAEQFF.

The chain is built from TRBV27 and TRBJ2-5, with D maybe TRBD2 (6 bases). Germline CDR1 reads MNHEY; CDR2 reads SMNVEV (reference sequence). V lost 6 bases to trimming and J lost 5 bases, with 16 bases between them. This CDR3 region has 14 residues. The CDR3 sequence: CASRQTPGVETQYF. As DNA, the CDR3 is TGTGCCAGCAGGCAAACGCCGGGGGTTGAGACCCAGTACTTC.

The CDR3 coding sequence is TGTGCCAGCAGCCCCCGACTAGCGGCACCCTACGAGCAGTACTTC. It specifies CASSPRLAAPYEQYF. This sequence joins TRBV27 and TRBJ2-7; 9 bases agree with TRBD2. Trimming removed 6 bases from V and 2 bases from J; junction bases left unmatched: 8. The germline V gene has CDR1 MNHEY and CDR2 SMNVEV (reference sequence). The CDR3 consists of 15 residues.